This is a list of T cell receptor beta chains from one sample in a study of blood T cell repertoires in COVID-19. Some clones are missing from TCRdb's copy, which holds only in-frame ones; the method was immunoSEQ multiplex PCR. This sample has about 59,000 clones, with 75% to 95% found just once. Specimen: peripheral blood. The receptors shown here come from a man of 80 years or more with acute or convalescent COVID-19. Both conserved end residues are part of each CDR3. A D gene is named only where the DNA matches it firmly. Part of the rows lack a size; the others show once, few, many or a class for expanded clones.

>TRBV2|TRBJ1-4|-|TRBD1
TGTGCCAGCAGGCCCGGGACAGGGGGCGATGAAAAACTGTTTTTT
CASRPGTGGDEKLFF
>TRBV10-3|TRBJ2-1|-|-
TGTGCCATCAGTGAGTTTAGCGGACCCCGCTCCTACAATGAGCAGTTCTTC
CAISEFSGPRSYNEQFF
>TRBV19|TRBJ1-3|-|-
TGTGCCAGTAGTATAGATATCAACAGACCCTCTGGAAACACCATATATTTT
CASSIDINRPSGNTIYF
>TRBV11-1|TRBJ2-7|once|TRBD2
TGTGCCAGCAGCCCTGGCCCCGCTAGCGGGGGCCACGAGCAGTACTTC
CASSPGPASGGHEQYF
>TRBV4-1|TRBJ2-5|-|TRBD1
TGCGCCAGCAGTGGATCCCGGGGACAGCAAGAGACCCAGTACTTC
CASSGSRGQQETQYF
>TRBV7-9|TRBJ2-1|-|-
TGTGCCAGCAGCTTAAATTCCCCCGTAGCCTCGGAGCAGTTCTTC
CASSLNSPVASEQFF
>TRBV9|TRBJ2-1|-|TRBD2
TGTGCCAGCAGCGTAGTAGGGCCCAGCGGGGGCCACAATGAGCAGTTCTTC
CASSVVGPSGGHNEQFF
>TRBV3-1/TRBV3-2|TRBJ2-3|-|-
TGTGCCAGCAGCCAAGGCGGTATGGGGCTAGCGAGCACAGATACGCAGTATTTT
CASSQGGMGLASTDTQYF
>TRBV4-1|TRBJ1-2|-|-
TGCGCCAGCAGCCAGGAAGGGGCAGCTAACTATGGCTACACCTTC
CASSQEGAANYGYTF
>TRBV3-1/TRBV3-2|TRBJ1-6|once|TRBD1
TGTGCCAGCAGCCCGCGGACAGGGGGCGGCAATTCACCCCTCCACTTT
CASSPRTGGGNSPLHF
>TRBV11-2|TRBJ2-1|few|-
TGTGCCAGCAGCCCCCTGGCCAATGAGCAGTTCTTC
CASSPLANEQFF
>TRBV9|TRBJ1-6|few|TRBD1
TGTGCCAGCAGCGTAGTCGACAGGGGGGGATCACCCCTCCACTTT
CASSVVDRGGSPLHF
>TRBV6-5|TRBJ2-4|-|TRBD1
TGTGCCAGCAGCTTCCGGGACAGGGGGCAGTACTTC
CASSFRDRGQYF
>TRBV18|TRBJ2-7|-|TRBD1
TGTGCCAGCTCACCACCCGGGACAGGGGGCCACGAGCAGTACTTC
CASSPPGTGGHEQYF
>TRBV6-1|TRBJ2-2|-|TRBD2
TGTGCCAGCAGTGACCAGAGCGGGGGGCAGAACACCGGGGAGCTGTTTTTT
CASSDQSGGQNTGELFF
>TRBV7-9|TRBJ2-3|-|-
TGTGCCAGCAGCTTAGCGAGCTCCTCGCATACGCAGTATTTT
CASSLASSSHTQYF
>TRBV10-3|TRBJ1-4|-|-
TGTGCCATCAAAAAGCAGGATGGGGAAAAACTGTTTTTT
CAIKKQDGEKLFF
>TRBV7-9|TRBJ2-5|-|TRBD2
TGTGCCAGCAGCTGGGGAGCGGGGGGGCCTGGCGAGACCCAGTACTTC
CASSWGAGGPGETQYF
>TRBV9|TRBJ2-5|-|TRBD2
TGTGCCAGCAGCGTCGCCAGCGGGGGGGCCCCGGAGACCCAGTACTTC
CASSVASGGAPETQYF
>TRBV11-2|TRBJ2-3|once|TRBD2
TGTGCCAGCAGCCTAATAGCGGGGGGGCCTAGCGGCACAGATACGCAGTATTTT
CASSLIAGGPSGTDTQYF
>TRBV5-1|TRBJ2-7|-|TRBD1
TGCGCCAGCCGCAGGGCCTCGGGACAGGAAACCTACGAGCAGTACTTC
CASRRASGQETYEQYF
>TRBV6-6|TRBJ1-3|-|-
TGTGCCAGCAGTTACCGCCCAGGGGAAGGAAACACCATATATTTT
CASSYRPGEGNTIYF
>TRBV2|TRBJ1-1|-|TRBD1
TGTGCCAGCAGTGAAGCGCGGGGAGGACAGGGGTATTCGAACACTGAAGCTTTCTTT
CASSEARGGQGYSNTEAFF
>TRBV19|TRBJ2-3|-|-
TGTGCCAGTACCTCACCAGGGGGGAGCACAGATACGCAGTATTTT
CASTSPGGSTDTQYF
>TRBV5-1|TRBJ2-2|-|TRBD1
TGCGCCAGCAGCGCACAGGGGGCGAGTGACACCGGGGAGCTGTTTTTT
CASSAQGASDTGELFF
>TRBV5-4|TRBJ1-2|-|-
TGTGCCAGCAGCTTGGAAGGGGGTTCGAACTATGGCTACACCTTC
CASSLEGGSNYGYTF
>TRBV7-3|TRBJ2-1|-|TRBD2
TGTGCCAGCAGCCCTGGTGCTAGCGGGGGCAATGAGCAGTTCTTC
CASSPGASGGNEQFF
>TRBV19|TRBJ2-1|-|TRBD2
TGTGCCAGTAGTATCCTAGCGGGGGGGCTTTACAATGAGCAGTTCTTC
CASSILAGGLYNEQFF
>TRBV5-4|TRBJ2-3|-|-
TGTGCCAGCAGAGCCAGGGCACAAAGGGAGTATTTT
CASRARAQREYF
>TRBV29-1|TRBJ2-5|-|TRBD1
TGCAGCCCGAAAGGGCGCCGGGACAGTTTATCCAGGGGGGAGACCCAGTACTTC
CSPKGRRDSLSRGETQYF
>TRBV6-1|TRBJ2-7|-|-
TGTGCCAGCAGTGAATCGGGGTATTTGAACGAGCAGTACTTC
CASSESGYLNEQYF
>TRBV5-6|TRBJ2-7|-|-
TGTGCCAGCAGCTTGGGGCGGGCCTCCTCCTACGAGCAGTACTTC
CASSLGRASSYEQYF